This TCR beta chain was observed in a study of cytomegalovirus exposure and HLA in healthy donors. Use of 60 Vbeta and 13 Jbeta primers characterized the PCR. Clones were read by immunoSEQ multiplex PCR, and TCRdb kept only the in-frame ones, dropping some. The data contain approximately 150,000 clones, more than 75% of them singletons. The source is a woman between 40 and 55 years old in good health and CMV-seronegative. The sample taken for sequencing was PBMCs.

The CDR3 bases are TGCGCCAGCAGCCAGGGACTTCTCTCCTACGAGCAGTACTTC. Translating gives CASSQGLLSYEQYF. The chain combines TRBV4-1 with TRBJ2-7; D perhaps matches TRBD2 (6 bases). Trimming cost V 3 bases and J 0 bases, with 9 bases left between them. Germline V gene data show CDR1 as MGHRA and CDR2 as YSYEKL. CDR3 length: 14 amino acids.